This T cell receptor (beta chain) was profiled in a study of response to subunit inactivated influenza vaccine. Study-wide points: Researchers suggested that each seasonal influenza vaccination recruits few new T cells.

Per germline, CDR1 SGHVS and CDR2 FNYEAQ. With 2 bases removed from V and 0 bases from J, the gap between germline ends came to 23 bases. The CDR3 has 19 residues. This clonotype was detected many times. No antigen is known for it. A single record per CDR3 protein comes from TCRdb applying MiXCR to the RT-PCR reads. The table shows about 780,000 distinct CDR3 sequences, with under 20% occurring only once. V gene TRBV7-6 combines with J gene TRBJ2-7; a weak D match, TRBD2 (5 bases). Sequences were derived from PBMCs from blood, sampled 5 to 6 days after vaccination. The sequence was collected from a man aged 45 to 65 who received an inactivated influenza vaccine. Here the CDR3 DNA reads TGTGCCAGCAGCTTAAAGGCCGAGACTACCTCACCTGGCTCCTACGAGCAGTACTTC. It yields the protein CASSLKAETTSPGSYEQYF.